This section outlines one TCR beta chain sequence together with its context. This clone was observed a few times. Its antigen is still unknown. Per-nucleotide qualities are absent, and no much larger clonotype sits a single base away. The data belong to a study of T cell responses to AZD1222 COVID-19 vaccine (dated by TCRdb to the early 2020s). Regarding the complete study: AZD1222 recipients given second doses at about 4 weeks or at about 12 weeks were pooled, since spike-specific TCR depth and breadth were not found to differ between the two schedules. TCR sequencing covered about 230 trial participants: around 210 given two doses of AZD1222 and 26 given two doses of MenACWY control vaccine. Trial participants were enrolled by age into subgroups of 18-55, 56-69 and 70-plus years, and roughly 150, 30 and 60 TCR-sequenced participants, respectively, were included in these subgroups. Study-level results and caveats: Conclusions about previously exposed vaccinees were limited because only six or seven AZD1222 recipients were SARS-CoV-2 seropositive at baseline. Because no day 14 peak-response samples were available, repertoires were characterized only after the peak T cell response. The vaccine-associated CD4 TCRs covered the entire spike protein, and the dominant responses fell in regions 160-218 and 743-854. Participants were mostly white British, with more females than males. The authors suggested clonal diversity may have been underestimated. Nearly half of unique spike-specific TCRs reportedly recognized epitopes outside regions mutated in the B.1.351 and B.1.1.7 variants. In the small 56-69-year group, the increase in depth fell short of significance, most likely because of low power. After two AZD1222 doses, spike-specific TCR breadth and depth were significantly higher than at day 0 and than in MenACWY recipients.

Ends trimmed: V by 3 bases, J by 5 bases; bases unmatched to a gene: 10. The CDR3, from cysteine to phenylalanine, totals 15 residues. Of all the DNA, just the CDR3 is kept, 45 bases in frame from base 1. CDR1 and CDR2 are read off the germline V gene (reference sequence) as DFQATT and SNEGSKA. Sample time point, as interpreted from the label and publication: baseline before first vaccination. Vaccinee samples were obtained from the UK trials COV001 and COV002, which included a single-blind randomized controlled phase 2/3 trial of AZD1222 (ChAdOx1 nCoV-19) in healthy adults. Trial participant PBMC samples were collected at day 0 and day 28 after the second dose for TCRbeta chain sequencing. The CDR3 regions of human TCRbeta chains were analyzed by immunosequencing. For the original study's pipeline: TCRs in the repertoires were matched against a reference library of SARS-CoV-2-specific TCRs that had been generated with the MIRA antigen-specificity platform. Breadth was defined as the fraction of unique TCRs that were SARS-CoV-2-associated, and depth was defined as the fraction of total T cells that were SARS-CoV-2-associated. Using the MIRA data, each spike-specific TCR was assigned both to the spike region to which the TCR was reactive and to a CD4 or CD8 class. Log10-transformed breadth and depth values were compared by one-way ANOVA with Sidak's multiple comparisons tests. Entries here come from immuneACCESS through TCRdb and include only in-frame sequences with V and J called. Some clones fail to appear in such tables; in the studies checked, an unresolved V gene covers under half of the shortfall, and the cause of the remainder is unknown. V, J and clone size reflect that table, while D and trimming were determined from the DNA. Within this sample are about 100,000 clones, with around nine tenths of them counted one time only. The top ten clones comprise more than 15% of the sample.

The sequence was collected from an adult in good health. Recombination linked TRBV20-1 to TRBJ2-3; TRBD2 matches 8 bases in the middle. Sequenced here: peripheral blood, sampled on day 0 of AZD1222 vaccination. The CDR3 in this case is CSASIRERGIDTQYF. The sequenced DNA is TGCAGTGCTAGTATCCGGGAGCGGGGGATAGATACGCAGTATTTT.